This T cell receptor beta chain originates from a study of vaccination effects on CD4 cells after COVID-19. About this clone: What it binds is not known.

Libraries were prepared by immunoSEQ multiplex PCR; TCRdb keeps only in-frame clonotypes and omits some of them. The table includes 75,000 or so clones, around 74% detected once. ViraFEST assay sequencing came after antigen-specific CD4+ T cells were expanded with viral peptide pools. Subsequent to about 10 days of culture, CD4+ T cells were isolated. Participants were vaccinated with two doses of either the BNT162b2 or mRNA-1273 vaccine. V was clipped by 4 bases and J by 3 bases, with 11 bases between them. CDR1 is MNHEY and CDR2 is SMNVEV in the germline V gene (reference sequence). CDR3 length equals 14 residues.

The receptor was isolated from a human donor who received a COVID-19 vaccine. The J gene is TRBJ2-3, the V gene TRBV27, with D uncertain. Sequencing used CD4+ T cells from PBMCs cultured with HCoV-OC43 spike peptides, obtained after COVID-19 vaccination. Subset in this sample: HCoV-OC43 spike overlapping peptide pool stimulation. CDR3: CASSSVPSTDTQYF. The CDR3 bases are TGTGCCAGCAGTTCCGTTCCCTCGACAGATACGCAGTATTTT.